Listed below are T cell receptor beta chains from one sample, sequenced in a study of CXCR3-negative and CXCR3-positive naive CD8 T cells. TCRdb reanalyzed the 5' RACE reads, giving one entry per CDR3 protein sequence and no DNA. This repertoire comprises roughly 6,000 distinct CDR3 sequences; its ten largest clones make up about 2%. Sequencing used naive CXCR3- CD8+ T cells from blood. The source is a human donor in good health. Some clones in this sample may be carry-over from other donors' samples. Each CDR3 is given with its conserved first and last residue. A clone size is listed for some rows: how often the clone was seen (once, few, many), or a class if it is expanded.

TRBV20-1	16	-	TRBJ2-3	CSARGVLGSRADTQYF
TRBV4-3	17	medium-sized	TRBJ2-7	CASSQGRRGPISYEQYF
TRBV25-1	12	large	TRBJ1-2	CASSATNYGYTF
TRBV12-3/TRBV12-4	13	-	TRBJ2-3	CASSQGGTDTQYF
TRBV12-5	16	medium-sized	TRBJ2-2	CASGLSSPSYTGELFF
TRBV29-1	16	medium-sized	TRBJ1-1	CSGANRVGQGNTEAFF
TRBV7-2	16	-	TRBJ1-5	CASSHLRDRGIQPQHF
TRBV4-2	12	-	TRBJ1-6	CASSSGNSPLHF
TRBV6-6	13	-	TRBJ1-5	CASSYDRGQPQHF
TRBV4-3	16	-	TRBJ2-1	CASSQESPSSYNEQFF
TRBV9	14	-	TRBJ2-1	CASSGTSGYNEQFF
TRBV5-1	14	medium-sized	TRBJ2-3	CASNYGWGADTQYF
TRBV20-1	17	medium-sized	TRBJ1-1	CSARDRDRGSMNTEAFF